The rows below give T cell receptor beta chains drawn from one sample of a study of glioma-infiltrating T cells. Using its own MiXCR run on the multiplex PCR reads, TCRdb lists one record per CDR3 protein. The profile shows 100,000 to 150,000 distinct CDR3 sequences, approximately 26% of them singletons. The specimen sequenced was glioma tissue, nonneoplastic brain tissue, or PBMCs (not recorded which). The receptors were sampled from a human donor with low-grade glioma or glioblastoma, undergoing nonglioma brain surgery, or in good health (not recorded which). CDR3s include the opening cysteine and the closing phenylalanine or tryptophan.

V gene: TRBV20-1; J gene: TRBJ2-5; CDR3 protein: CSALERLAGGKYF
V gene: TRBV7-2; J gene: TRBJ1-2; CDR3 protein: CASSSRTGGNYGYTF
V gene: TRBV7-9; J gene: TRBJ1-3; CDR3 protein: CASSFNGNTIYF
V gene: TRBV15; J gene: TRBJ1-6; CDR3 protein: CATSSDRSSSPLHF
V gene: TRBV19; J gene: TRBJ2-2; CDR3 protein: CASSIPPNTGELFF
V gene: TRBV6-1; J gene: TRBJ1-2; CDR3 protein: CAGPDRGFYYGYTF
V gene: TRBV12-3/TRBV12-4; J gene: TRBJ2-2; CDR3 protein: CASSHPPQGRTGELFF
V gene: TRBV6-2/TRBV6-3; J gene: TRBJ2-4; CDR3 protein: CASSDGGALAKNIQYF
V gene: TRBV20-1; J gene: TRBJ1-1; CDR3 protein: CSTGQGNTEAFF
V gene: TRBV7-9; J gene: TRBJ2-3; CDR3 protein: CASSFGGGGTDTQYF
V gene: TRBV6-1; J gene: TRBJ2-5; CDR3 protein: CASSPRGTQYF
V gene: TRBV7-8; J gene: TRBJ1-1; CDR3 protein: CASSPAGGTEAFF
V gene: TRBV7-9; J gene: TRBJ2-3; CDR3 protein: CASSLAGRGWTDTQYF
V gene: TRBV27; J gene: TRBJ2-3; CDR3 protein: CASSLGGPPHTDTQYF
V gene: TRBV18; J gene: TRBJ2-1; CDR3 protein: CASNSGQGYNEQFF
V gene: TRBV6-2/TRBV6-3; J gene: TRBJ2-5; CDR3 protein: CASKERGYQETKYF
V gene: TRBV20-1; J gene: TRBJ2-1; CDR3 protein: CSARFGRGTYNEQFF
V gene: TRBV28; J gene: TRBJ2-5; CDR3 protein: CASTETGETQETQYF